One T cell receptor beta chain is described in this entry. The sequenced fragment ends 3 residues before the CDR3 boundary, so the rest is inferred from the germline J gene. The method was immunoSEQ multiplex PCR; TCRdb's version includes in-frame clones alone and lacks a portion of them. Found here are under 50,000 clones; the top ten clones hold approximately 1%. Germline lookup yields CDR1 ENHRY and CDR2 SYGVKD. The V gene end was trimmed by 4 bases and the J gene end by 2 bases; junction bases not matched to a gene: 7. This CDR3 region has 15 residues. Cervical HPV DNA detected by MY09/MY11 PCR, typed by dot-blot. These data are taken from a study of T cells in women clearing cervical HPV infection. Study context: Controls' single incident HPV16 infection cleared within 12 months without precancer.

The V gene is TRBV10-3, the J gene TRBJ2-7; 8 nucleotides line up with TRBD1. Material for sequencing was blood buffy coat. The sequence derives from a woman aged 18 to 75 with a cervical HPV16 infection that either progressed to CIN3+ or cleared (not recorded which). CDR3 residues: CAISGLQGDTYEQYF. The sequenced part of the CDR3 DNA is TGTGCCATCAGTGGCCTACAGGGGGATACCTACGAG.